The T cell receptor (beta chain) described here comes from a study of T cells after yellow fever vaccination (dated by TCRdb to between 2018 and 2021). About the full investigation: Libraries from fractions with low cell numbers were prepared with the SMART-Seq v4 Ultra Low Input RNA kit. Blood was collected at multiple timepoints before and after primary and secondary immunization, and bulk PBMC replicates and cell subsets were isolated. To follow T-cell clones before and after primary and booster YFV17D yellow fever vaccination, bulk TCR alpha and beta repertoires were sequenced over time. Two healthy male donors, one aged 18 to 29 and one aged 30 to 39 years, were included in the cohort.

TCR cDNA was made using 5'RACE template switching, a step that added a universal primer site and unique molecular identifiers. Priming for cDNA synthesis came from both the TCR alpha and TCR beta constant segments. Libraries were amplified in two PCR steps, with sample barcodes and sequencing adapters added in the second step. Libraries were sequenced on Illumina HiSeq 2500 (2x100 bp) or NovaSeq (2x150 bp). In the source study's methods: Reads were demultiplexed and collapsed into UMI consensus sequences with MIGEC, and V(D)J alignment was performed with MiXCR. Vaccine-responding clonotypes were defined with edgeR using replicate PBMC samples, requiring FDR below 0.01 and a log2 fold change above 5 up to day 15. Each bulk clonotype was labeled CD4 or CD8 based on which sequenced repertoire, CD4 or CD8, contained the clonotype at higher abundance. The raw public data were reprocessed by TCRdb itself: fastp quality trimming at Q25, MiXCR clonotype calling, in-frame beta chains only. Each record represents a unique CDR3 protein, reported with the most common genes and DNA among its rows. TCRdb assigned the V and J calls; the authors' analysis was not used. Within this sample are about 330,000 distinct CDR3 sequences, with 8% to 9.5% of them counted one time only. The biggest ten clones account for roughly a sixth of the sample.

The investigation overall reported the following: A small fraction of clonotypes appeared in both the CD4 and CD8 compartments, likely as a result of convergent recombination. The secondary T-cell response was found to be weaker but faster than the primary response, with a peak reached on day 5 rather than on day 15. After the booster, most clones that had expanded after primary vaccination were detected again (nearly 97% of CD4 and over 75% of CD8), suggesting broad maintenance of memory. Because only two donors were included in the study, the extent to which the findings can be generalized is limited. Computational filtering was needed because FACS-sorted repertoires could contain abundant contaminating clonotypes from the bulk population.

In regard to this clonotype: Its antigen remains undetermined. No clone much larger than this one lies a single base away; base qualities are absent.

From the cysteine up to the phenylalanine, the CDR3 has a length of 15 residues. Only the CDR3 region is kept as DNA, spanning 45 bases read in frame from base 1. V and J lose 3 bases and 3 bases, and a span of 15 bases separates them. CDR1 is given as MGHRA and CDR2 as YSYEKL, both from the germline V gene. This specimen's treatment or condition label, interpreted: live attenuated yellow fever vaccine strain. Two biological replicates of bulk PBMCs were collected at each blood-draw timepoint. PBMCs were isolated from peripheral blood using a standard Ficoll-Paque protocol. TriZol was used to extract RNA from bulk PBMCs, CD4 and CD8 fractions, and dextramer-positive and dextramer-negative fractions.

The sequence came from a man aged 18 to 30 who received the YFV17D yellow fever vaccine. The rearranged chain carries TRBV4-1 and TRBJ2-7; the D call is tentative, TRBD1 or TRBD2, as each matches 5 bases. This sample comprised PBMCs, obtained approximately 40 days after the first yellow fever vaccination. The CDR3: CASSQPRDGFYEQYF. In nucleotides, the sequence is TGCGCCAGCAGCCAGCCCAGGGACGGGTTCTACGAGCAGTACTTC.